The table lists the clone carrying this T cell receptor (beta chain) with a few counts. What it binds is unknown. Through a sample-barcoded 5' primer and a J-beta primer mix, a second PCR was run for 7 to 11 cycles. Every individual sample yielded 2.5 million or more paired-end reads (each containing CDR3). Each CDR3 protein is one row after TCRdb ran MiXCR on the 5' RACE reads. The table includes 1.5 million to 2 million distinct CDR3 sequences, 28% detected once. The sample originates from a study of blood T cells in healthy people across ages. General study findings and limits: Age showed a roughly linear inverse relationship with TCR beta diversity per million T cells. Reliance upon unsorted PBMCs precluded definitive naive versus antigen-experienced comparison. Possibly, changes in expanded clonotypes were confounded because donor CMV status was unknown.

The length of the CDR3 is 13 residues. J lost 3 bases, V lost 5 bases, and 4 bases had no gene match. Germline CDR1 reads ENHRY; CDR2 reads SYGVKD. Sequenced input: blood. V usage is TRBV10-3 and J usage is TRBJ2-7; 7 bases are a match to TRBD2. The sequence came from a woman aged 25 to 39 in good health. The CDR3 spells CAISRLAVYEQYF. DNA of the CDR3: TGTGCCATCAGTCGACTAGCCGTCTACGAGCAGTACTTC.